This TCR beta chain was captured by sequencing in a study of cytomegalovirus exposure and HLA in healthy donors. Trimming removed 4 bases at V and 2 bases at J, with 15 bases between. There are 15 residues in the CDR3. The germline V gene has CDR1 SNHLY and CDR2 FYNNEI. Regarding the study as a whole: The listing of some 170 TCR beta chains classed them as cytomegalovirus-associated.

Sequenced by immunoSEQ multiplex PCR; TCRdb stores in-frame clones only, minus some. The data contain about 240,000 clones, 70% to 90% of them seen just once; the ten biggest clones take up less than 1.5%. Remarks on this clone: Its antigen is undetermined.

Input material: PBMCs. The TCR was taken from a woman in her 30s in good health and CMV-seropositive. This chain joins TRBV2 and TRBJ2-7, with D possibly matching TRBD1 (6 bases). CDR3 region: CASSGGQGLTYEQYF. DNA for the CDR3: TGTGCCAGCAGTGGTGGTCAGGGGCTAACCTACGAGCAGTACTTC.